The following is a TCR beta chain sequence with its context. Its antigen is still unknown. A multiplex PCR was run with 60 Vbeta primers and 13 Jbeta primers. Using immunoSEQ multiplex PCR, the repertoire was profiled, and TCRdb retains in-frame clones only, with some absent. The sample lists around 150,000 clones; almost 80% were seen once. The V end lost 0 bases, the J end lost 2 bases, and 10 bases lay between the germline ends. The germline V gene encodes CDR1 LNHNV and CDR2 YYDKDF (reference sequence). The length of the CDR3 is 15 residues. These data originate in a study of cytomegalovirus exposure and HLA in healthy donors. Study results and limitations: Later analysis suggested links between common viral pathogens and several top significant clusters. Immune exposure data for these donors was limited to CMV serostatus.

Whereas donors were nominally healthy upon sampling, unrecorded immune exposures were probable. The source of this sequence is a man aged 18 to 29 in good health and CMV-seropositive. The chain employs TRBV15 and TRBJ1-1, with D maybe TRBD1 (5 bases). Sequencing used PBMCs. The DNA of the CDR3 is TGTGCCACCAGCAGAGATTTGACAGTCAACACTGAAGCTTTCTTT. It specifies CATSRDLTVNTEAFF.